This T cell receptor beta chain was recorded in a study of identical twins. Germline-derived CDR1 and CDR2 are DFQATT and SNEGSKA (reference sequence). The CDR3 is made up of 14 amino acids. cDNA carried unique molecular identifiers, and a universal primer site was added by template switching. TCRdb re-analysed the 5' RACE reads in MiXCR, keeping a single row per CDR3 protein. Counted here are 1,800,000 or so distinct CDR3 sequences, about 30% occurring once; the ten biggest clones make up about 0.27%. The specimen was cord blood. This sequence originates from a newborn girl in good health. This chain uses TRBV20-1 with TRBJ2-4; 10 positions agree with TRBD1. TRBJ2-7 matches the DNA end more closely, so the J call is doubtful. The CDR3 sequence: CSVLPGQGNYEQYF. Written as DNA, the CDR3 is TGCAGTGTCTTGCCGGGACAGGGGAACTACGAGCAGTACTTC.